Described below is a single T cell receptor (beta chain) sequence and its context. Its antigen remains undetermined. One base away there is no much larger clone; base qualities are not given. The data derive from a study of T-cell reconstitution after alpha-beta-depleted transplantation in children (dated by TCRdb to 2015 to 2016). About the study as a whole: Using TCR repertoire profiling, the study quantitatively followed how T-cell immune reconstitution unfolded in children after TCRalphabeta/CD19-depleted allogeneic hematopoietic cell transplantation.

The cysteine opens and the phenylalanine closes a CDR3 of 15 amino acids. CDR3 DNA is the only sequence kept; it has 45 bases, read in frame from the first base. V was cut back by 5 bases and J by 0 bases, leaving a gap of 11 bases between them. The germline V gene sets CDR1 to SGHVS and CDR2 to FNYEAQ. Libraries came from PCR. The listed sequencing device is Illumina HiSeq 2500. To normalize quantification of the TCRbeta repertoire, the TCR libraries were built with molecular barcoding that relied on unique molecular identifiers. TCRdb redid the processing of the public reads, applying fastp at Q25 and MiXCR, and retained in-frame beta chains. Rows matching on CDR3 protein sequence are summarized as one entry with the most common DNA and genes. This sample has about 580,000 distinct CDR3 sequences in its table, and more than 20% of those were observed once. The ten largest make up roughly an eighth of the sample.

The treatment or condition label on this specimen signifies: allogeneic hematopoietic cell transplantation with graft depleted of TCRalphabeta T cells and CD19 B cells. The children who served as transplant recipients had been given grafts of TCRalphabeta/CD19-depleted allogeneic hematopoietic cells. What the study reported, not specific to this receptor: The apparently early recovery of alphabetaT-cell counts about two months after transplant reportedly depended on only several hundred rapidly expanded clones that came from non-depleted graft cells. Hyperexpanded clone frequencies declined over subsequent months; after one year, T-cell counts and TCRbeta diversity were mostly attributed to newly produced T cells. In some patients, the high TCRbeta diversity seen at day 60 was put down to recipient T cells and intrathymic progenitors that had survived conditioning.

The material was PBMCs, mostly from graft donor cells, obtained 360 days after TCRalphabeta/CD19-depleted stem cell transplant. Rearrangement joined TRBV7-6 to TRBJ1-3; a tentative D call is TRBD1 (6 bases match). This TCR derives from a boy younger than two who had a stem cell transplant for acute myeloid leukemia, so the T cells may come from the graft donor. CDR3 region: CASSPGGLSGNTIYF. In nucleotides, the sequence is TGTGCCAGCAGCCCCGGGGGCCTCTCTGGAAACACCATATATTTT.